This note documents a single TCR beta chain sequence. Its matching antigen is unknown. V was pared by 9 bases and J by 11 bases, with 10 bases between. Germline V gene sequence: CDR1 MNHEY, CDR2 SMNVEV (reference sequence). CDR3 length: 9 residues. Purity above 95% was achieved in all sorted populations. The sequenced template was cDNA made from the entire isolated RNA. Assay used: immunoSEQ multiplex PCR; TCRdb lists only in-frame clones, some missing. The sample has 150,000 to 200,000 clones; roughly 63% are singletons. The source of the sample is a study of beta chain features in type 1 diabetes. Study as a whole: The study found patients and healthy donors alike in age, gender and cell yields. Summed over all samples, the examined sorted cells came to about 110 million.

Study outcomes and limitations: A moderate, significant TCRB CDR3 shortening appeared in type 1 diabetes across four CD4+ subsets. A PCR bias possibly favoring shorter templates would apply equally to patients and controls.

The specimen was naive CD4+ T cells from blood. This sequence joins TRBV27 and TRBJ1-1; D remains unclear. This sequence was found in a young man with type 1 diabetes. CDR3 residues: CASPLSAFF. Written as DNA, the CDR3 is TGTGCCAGTCCTTTATCCGCTTTCTTT.